This TCR beta chain was documented in a study of somatic mutations in cytotoxic T cells in rheumatoid arthritis (dated by TCRdb to about 2017). At the level of the whole study: Some V beta antibody-stained T-cell populations were flow-sorted on a FACSAria II or Sony SH800 at nearly 100% purity, and sorted V beta1+ cells also underwent TCRB sequencing. A total of 55 to 75 rheumatoid arthritis patients and 20 to 25 healthy controls underwent TCRB deep sequencing. In newly diagnosed rheumatoid arthritis without treatment, the study examined if expanded CD8+ T-cell clones harbor somatic mutations, relying on TCRB deep sequencing to characterize clonality. Patients and controls did not essentially differ in median age, which was nearly identical between the groups. What the authors observed across the whole study: The largest CD8+ clone made up more than 20% of CD8+ cells in about an eighth of the roughly 60 patients, and blood and synovial fluid shared several identical CD8+ TCRB sequences. CD8+ clonality increased with age in patients (Spearman r of about 0.49) but not in healthy controls. The expanded CD8+ clones had unknown antigen targets, and not appearing in virus-specific databases did not rule out that they were virus-specific. There was no significant difference in CD8+ T-cell clonality between rheumatoid arthritis patients and age-matched healthy controls.

Healthy controls were over 15 blood donors whose buffy coats were used, with a median age of around 56 years (range about 21-80) and 55% to 65% female. CD4+ and CD8+ cells were isolated by positive magnetic bead selection on an AutoMACS, and purity was checked by flow cytometry. Isolation of peripheral blood mononuclear cells was done through Ficoll-Paque PLUS density gradient separation. DNA from CD4-enriched, CD8-enriched or PBMC samples was extracted using Nucleospin Tissue or Tissue XS kits and then quantified on a Qubit 2.0 fluorometer. TCRB CDR3 sequencing used the immunoSEQ assay on genomic DNA. Processing in the source paper ran as follows. Only productive TCRB rearrangements were included in the analyses. A clone was defined by a unique TCRB CDR3 sequence, and clonality was computed as a productive clonality index based on Shannon entropy. Repertoire overlap between two samples was calculated from the template counts of each clone relative to total templates per sample. V-gene usage from TCRB sequencing and V-gene usage measured by flow cytometry were correlated (Spearman r of roughly 0.56). The table was pulled from immuneACCESS by TCRdb, which kept in-frame rearrangements only. Such tables lose some clones; where checked, under half of the loss comes from unresolved V genes, and the rest has no known cause. Clone size and V and J calls were adopted from that table, with D and trimming inferred from the DNA. In all, the sample holds approximately 7,000 clones, and roughly four fifths of those were seen once. The ten largest clones add up to about 39% of the sample.

Of note for this clone: Which antigen it targets is not known. Per-nucleotide qualities are absent, and no much larger clonotype sits a single base away.

Sequenced material: CD8+ T cells sorted from blood. The sequence derives from a woman aged 55-69 years in good health.

CDR3 reads: CASSPGGAVGELFF. The base sequence is TGTGCCAGCAGCCCAGGGGGCGCGGTCGGGGAGCTGTTTTTT. The V gene is TRBV5-6 and the J gene is TRBJ2-2, with 8 bases matching TRBD1. The CDR3 measures 14 amino acids from cysteine to phenylalanine. Just CDR3 DNA is preserved here, 42 bases in frame from base 1. CDR1 and CDR2 were assigned from the germline V gene as SGHDT and YYEEEE. The junction shows trimming of 4 bases on V and 7 bases on J, and the gene matches do not reach 6 bases of it. The full variable domain, completed from the reference TRBV5-6 and TRBJ2-2 proteins outside the CDR3, reads DAGVTQSPTHLIKTRGQQVTLRCSPKSGHDTVSWYQQALGQGPQFIFQYYEEEERQRGNFPDRFSGHQFPNYSSELNVNALLLGDSALYLCASSPGGAVGELFFGEGSRLTVL.